This T cell receptor (beta chain) was recovered during a study of regulatory T cells in long-lasting Graves disease. Study overall: Antithyroid drug exposure in newly diagnosed Graves' patients had lasted under 3 months. The study, taken as a whole, reports: When disease was persistent, TRBV28, TRBJ1-2 and TRBJ2-5 were the favored segments.

Details on this clonotype: Its antigen is unidentified.

V was trimmed by 7 bases and J by 4 bases, leaving 16 bases between them. Germline V CDR1 and CDR2: SGHTA, FQGNSA. This CDR3 is built from 14 residues. Time point noted: newly diagnosed GD, antithyroid drugs for less than 3 months. There was RNA extracted from PBMCs, and the TCR library was made from it. The patients were enrolled through endocrinology in Xi'an, China. Arm-PCR with iRepertoire HTBI primers amplified the CDR3 regions for these TCR beta libraries. Under the authors' procedure: From all samples, identification returned 14 TRBJ and approximately 61 TRBV segments. TCRdb called the multiplex PCR reads again in MiXCR, with one record for every CDR3 protein. What appears here as the V and J calls and clone size reflects TCRdb's work, not the paper's. The sample records 400,000 to 500,000 distinct CDR3 sequences, about 16% being singletons. The data also belong to a second study, concerning T cells in Graves' hyperthyroidism and ophthalmopathy.

The sample in question was peripheral blood mononuclear cells (PBMCs), obtained at new diagnosis, from a patient treated with antithyroid drugs. This TCR derives from a woman aged 25 to 39 with Graves disease. The V gene is TRBV7-2, the J gene TRBJ1-2; weak D call: TRBD1 (5 bases). CDR3 amino acids: CASTQGQGGYGYTF. CDR3 DNA sequence: TGTGCCAGCACCCAAGGGCAGGGTGGCTATGGCTACACCTTC. The whole variable domain, filled in from reference TRBV7-2 and TRBJ1-2, reads GAGVSQSPSNKVTEKGKDVELRCDPISGHTALYWYRQSLGQGLEFLIYFQGNSAPDKSGLPSDRFSAERTGGSVSTLTIQRTQQEDSAVYLCASTQGQGGYGYTFGSGTRLTVV.